The text below deals with one T cell receptor (beta chain). What it binds is unknown. This specimen comes from a study of vaccination effects on CD4 cells after COVID-19. The study, taken as a whole, reports: Vaccine- and infection-induced clones showed marked clonal contraction late following vaccination. There was only 1 of 255 vaccine-induced clones in healthy vaccinees that cross-reacted with common cold coronaviruses.

ViraFEST used viral peptide pools to expand antigen-specific CD4+ T cells before sequencing. Following culture for ten to eleven days, CD4+ T cells were isolated. Each vaccine recipient was nucleocapsid antibody negative and had no prior SARS-CoV-2 infection. About 2.1 million PBMC were seeded per well and grown in the presence of 9 to 10 IU/ml IL-2 and 8.5 to 10 ug/ml peptides. The authors exchanged half the medium for IL-2 medium on days 3 and 7. The V gene's germline CDR1 is LNHDA and CDR2 SQIVND (reference sequence). The CDR3 has 15 amino acids. Trimming stripped 5 bases from V and 2 bases from J, with 14 bases between. The data were produced by immunoSEQ multiplex PCR, yet TCRdb's version contains in-frame clones alone and is incomplete. The data contain 65,000 or so clones, about 72% of them singletons.

The sequence came from a human donor who received a COVID-19 vaccine. This material consisted of CD4+ T cells from PBMCs cultured with HCoV-NL63 spike peptides, taken before COVID-19 vaccination. The rearrangement uses TRBV19 and TRBJ2-3; TRBD2 might be the D (5 bases). The CDR3, as DNA: TGTGCCAGTAGTTCGAGGGCAGGAGTCACAGATACGCAGTATTTT. Residues: CASSSRAGVTDTQYF.